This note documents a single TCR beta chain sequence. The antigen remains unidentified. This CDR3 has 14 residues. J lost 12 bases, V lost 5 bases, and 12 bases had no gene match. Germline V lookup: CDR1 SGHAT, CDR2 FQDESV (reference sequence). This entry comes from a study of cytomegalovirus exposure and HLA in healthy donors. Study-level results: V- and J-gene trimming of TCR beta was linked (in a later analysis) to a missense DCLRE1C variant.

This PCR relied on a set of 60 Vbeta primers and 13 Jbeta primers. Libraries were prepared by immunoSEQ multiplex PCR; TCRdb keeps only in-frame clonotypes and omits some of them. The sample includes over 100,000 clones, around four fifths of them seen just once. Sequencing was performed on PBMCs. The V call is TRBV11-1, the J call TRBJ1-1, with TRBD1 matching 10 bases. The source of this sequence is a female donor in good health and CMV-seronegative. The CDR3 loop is CASSPIGTGAGTFF. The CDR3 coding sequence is TGTGCCAGCAGCCCCATTGGGACAGGGGCCGGGACTTTCTTT.